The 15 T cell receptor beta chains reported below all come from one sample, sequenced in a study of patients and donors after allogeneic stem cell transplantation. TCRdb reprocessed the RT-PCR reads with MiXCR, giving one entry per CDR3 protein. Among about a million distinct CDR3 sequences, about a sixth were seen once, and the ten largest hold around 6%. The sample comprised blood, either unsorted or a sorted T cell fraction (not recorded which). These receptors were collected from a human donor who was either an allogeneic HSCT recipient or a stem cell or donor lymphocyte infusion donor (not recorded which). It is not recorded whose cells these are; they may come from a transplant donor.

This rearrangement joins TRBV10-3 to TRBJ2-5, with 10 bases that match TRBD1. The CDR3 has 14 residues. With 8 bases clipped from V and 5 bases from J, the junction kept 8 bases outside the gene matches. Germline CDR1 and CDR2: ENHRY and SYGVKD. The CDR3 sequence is CAIGMTGGGETQYF. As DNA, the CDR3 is TGTGCCATCGGGATGACAGGGGGCGGTGAGACCCAGTACTTC.

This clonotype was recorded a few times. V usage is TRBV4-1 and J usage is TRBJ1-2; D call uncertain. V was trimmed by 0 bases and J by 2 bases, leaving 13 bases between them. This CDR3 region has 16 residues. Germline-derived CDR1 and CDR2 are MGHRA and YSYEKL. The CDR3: CASSQDYTPANYGYTF. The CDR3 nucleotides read TGCGCCAGCAGCCAAGATTATACGCCAGCAAACTATGGCTACACCTTC.

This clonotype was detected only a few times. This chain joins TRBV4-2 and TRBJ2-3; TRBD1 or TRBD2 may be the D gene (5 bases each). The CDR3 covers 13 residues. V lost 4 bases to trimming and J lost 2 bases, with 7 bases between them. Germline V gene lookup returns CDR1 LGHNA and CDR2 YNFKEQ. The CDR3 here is CASSRDVTDTQYF. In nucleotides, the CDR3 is TGTGCCAGCAGCCGGGACGTCACAGATACGCAGTATTTT.

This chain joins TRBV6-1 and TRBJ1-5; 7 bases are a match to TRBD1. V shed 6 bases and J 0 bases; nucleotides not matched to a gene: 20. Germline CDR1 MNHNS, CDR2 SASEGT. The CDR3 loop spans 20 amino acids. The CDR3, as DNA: TGTGCCAGCAGCCAGCCTCCAGGGGGTGGCCGGGTAGGTAGCAATCAGCCCCAGCATTTT. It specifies CASSQPPGGGRVGSNQPQHF.

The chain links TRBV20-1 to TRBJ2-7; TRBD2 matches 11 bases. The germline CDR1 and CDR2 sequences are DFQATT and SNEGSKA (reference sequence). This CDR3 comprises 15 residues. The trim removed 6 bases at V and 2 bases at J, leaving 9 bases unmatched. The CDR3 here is CSALQQTSGTYEQYF. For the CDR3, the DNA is TGCAGTGCCTTGCAACAGACTAGCGGGACCTACGAGCAGTACTTC.

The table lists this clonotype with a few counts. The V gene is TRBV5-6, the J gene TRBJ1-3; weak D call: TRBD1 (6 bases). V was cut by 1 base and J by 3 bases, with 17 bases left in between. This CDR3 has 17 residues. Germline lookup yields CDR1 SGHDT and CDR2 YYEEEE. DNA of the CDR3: TGTGCCAGCAGCTTGTCTCATCTGGGGGCAGGTGGAAACACCATATATTTT. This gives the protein CASSLSHLGAGGNTIYF.

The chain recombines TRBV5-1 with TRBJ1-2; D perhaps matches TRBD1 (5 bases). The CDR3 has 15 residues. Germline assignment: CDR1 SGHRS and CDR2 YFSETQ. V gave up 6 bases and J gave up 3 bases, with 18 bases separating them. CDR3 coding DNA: TGCGCCAGCACCCGGGTTGACCAGGGTGACTATGGCTACACCTTC. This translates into CASTRVDQGDYGYTF.

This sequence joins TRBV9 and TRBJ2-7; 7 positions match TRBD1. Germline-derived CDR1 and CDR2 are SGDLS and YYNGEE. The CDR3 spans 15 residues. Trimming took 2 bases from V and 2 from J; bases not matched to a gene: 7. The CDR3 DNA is TGTGCCAGCAGCGTCGGGGACAGCCCTGCCTACGAGCAGTACTTC. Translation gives CASSVGDSPAYEQYF.

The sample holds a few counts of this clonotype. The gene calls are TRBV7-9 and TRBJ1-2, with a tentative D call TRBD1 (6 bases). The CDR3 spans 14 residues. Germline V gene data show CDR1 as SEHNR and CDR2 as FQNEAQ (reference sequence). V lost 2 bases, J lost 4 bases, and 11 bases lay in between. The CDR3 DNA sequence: TGTGCCAGCAGCTTAAGGGGGGCTGCCTATGGCTACACCTTC. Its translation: CASSLRGAAYGYTF.

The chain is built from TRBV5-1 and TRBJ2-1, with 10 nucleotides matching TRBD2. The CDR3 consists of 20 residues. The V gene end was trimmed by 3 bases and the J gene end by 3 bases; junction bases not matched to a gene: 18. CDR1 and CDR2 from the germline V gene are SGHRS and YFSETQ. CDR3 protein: CASSSLGGGLAGVLYNEQFF. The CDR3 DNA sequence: TGCGCCAGCAGCTCCCTCGGGGGTGGCCTAGCGGGGGTTCTCTACAATGAGCAGTTCTTC. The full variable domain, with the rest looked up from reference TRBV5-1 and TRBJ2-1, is KAGVTQTPRYLIKTRGQQVTLSCSPISGHRSVSWYQQTPGQGLQFLFEYFSETQRNKGNFPGRFSGRQFSNSRSEMNVSTLELGDSALYLCASSSLGGGLAGVLYNEQFFGPGTRLTVL.

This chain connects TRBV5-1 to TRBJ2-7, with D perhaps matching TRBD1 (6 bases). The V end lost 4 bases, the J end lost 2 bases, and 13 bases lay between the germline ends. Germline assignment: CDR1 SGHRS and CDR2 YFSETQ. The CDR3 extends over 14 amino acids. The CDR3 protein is CASSPRDIAYEQYF. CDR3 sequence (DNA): TGCGCCAGCAGCCCACGGGACATAGCCTACGAGCAGTACTTC.

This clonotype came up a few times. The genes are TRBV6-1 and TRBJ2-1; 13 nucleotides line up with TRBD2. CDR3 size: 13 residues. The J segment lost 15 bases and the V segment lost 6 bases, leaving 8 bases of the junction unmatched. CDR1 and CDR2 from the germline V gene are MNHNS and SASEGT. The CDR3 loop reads CASSDGLAGVRFF. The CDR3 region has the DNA TGTGCCAGCAGCGACGGACTAGCGGGGGTGCGGTTCTTC.

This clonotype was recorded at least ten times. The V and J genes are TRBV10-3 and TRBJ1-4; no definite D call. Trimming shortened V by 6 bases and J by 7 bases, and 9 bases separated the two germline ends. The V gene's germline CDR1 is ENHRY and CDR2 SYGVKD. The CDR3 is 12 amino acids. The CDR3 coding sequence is TGTGCCATCAGCCAGAGCCGTGAAAAACTGTTTTTT. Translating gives CAISQSREKLFF.

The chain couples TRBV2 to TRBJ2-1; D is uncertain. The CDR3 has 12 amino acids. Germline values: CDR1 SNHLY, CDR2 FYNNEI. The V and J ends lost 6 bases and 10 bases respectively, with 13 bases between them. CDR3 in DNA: TGTGCCAGCAGCCCCTCGCCTGGCGAGCAGTTCTTC. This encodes CASSPSPGEQFF.

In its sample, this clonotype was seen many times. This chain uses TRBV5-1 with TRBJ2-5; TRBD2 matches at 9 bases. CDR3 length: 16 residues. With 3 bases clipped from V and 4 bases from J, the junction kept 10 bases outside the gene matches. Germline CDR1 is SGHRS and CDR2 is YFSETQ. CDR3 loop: CASSSVGLAAGETQYF. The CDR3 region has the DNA TGCGCCAGCAGCTCGGTGGGACTAGCAGCGGGAGAGACCCAGTACTTC.